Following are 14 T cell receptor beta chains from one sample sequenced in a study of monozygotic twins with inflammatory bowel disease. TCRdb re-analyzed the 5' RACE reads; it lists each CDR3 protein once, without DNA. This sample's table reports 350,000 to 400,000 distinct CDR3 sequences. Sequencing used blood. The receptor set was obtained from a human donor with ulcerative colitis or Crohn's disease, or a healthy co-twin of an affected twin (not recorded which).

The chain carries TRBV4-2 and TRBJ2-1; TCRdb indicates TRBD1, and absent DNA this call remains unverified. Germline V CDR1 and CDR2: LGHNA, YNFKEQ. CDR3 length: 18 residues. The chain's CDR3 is CASSQGTAGTGGRNEQFF.

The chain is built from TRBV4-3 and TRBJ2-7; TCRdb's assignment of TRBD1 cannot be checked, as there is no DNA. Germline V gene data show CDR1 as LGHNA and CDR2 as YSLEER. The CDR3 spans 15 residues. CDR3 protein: CASSQDRVPAYEQYF.

Here the CDR3 reads CASSQEDRDTEAFF. V and J are TRBV3-1 and TRBJ1-1; lacking DNA, the TRBD1 call made by TCRdb goes unchecked. This CDR3 region has 14 residues. CDR1 is LGHDT, CDR2 YNNKEL, per germline (reference sequence).

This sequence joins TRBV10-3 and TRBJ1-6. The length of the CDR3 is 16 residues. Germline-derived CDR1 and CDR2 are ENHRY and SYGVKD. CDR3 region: CAISEGGFRVDSPLHF.

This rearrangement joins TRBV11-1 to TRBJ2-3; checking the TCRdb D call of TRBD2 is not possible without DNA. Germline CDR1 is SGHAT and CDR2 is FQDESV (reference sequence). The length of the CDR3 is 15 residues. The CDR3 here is CASSLTRNLVDTQYF.

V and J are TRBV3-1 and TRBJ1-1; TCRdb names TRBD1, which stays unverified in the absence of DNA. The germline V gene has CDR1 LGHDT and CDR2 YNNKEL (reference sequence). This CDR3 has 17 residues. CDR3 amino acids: CASSHDQGLKGLAEAFF.

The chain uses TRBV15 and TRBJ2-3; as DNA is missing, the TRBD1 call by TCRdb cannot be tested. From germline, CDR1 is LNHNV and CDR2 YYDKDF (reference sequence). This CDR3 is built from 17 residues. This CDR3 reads CATSRVLTGPSTDTQYF.

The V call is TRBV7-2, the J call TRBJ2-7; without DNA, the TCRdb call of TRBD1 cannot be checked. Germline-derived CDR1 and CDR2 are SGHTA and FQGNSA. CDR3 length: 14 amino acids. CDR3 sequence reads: CASSHRDRGREQYF.

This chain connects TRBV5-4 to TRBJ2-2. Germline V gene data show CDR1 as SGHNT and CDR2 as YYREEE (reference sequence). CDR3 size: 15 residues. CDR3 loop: CASSTTPPRGGELFF.

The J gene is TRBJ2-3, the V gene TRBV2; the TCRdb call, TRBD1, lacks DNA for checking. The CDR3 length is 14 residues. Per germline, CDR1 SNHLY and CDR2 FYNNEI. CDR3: CASSGGTRTDTQYF.

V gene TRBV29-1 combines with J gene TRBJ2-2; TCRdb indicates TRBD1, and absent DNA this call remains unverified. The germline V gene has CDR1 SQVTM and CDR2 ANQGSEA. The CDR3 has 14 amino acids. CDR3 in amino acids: CSALRTGNTGELFF.

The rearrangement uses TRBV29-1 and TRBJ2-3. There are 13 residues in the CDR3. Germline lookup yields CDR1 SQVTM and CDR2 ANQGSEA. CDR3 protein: CSVKRQAGDTQYF.

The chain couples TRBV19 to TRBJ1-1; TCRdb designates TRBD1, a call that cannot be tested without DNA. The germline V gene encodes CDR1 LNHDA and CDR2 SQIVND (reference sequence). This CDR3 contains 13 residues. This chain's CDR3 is CASSWTEDTEAFF.

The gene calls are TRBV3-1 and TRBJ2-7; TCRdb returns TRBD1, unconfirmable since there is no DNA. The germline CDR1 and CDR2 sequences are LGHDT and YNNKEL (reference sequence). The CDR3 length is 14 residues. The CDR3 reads CASSPGQDHYEQYF.